The rows below give T cell receptor beta chains drawn from one sample of a study of blood T cells in healthy people across ages. TCRdb fed the 5' RACE reads into MiXCR, producing one record per CDR3 protein. The sample includes roughly 1.4 million distinct CDR3 sequences, roughly 60% of them seen just once. Sequencing was done on a sample of blood. These receptors originate from a man between 18 and 29 years old in good health. Both conserved end residues are trimmed from each CDR3. Each record gives: V gene, CDR3 protein.

v_gene: TRBV18
CDR3aa: ASSRGTGGVSDTQY

v_gene: TRBV4-1
CDR3aa: ASSRLGSSHGYT

v_gene: TRBV3-1
CDR3aa: ASGDRFGNIQY

v_gene: TRBV27
CDR3aa: ASSTIDRVDTGELF

v_gene: TRBV9
CDR3aa: ASSVDGGRTAYNEQF

v_gene: TRBV28
CDR3aa: ASSPPPTGGPPYEQY

v_gene: TRBV5-6
CDR3aa: ASSRTGGFGNQPQH

v_gene: TRBV20-1
CDR3aa: SAYSGRDYNEQF

v_gene: TRBV7-2
CDR3aa: ASSLRGNGYT

v_gene: TRBV29-1
CDR3aa: SVERSEGTDTQY

v_gene: TRBV20-1
CDR3aa: SVVESSYNEQF

v_gene: TRBV7-2
CDR3aa: ASILLAGGPNEQF

v_gene: TRBV20-1
CDR3aa: SADIPGQGVSPLH

v_gene: TRBV4-2
CDR3aa: ASSQDIRDEQF

v_gene: TRBV6-2/TRBV6-3
CDR3aa: ASSYSKQRFYGYT